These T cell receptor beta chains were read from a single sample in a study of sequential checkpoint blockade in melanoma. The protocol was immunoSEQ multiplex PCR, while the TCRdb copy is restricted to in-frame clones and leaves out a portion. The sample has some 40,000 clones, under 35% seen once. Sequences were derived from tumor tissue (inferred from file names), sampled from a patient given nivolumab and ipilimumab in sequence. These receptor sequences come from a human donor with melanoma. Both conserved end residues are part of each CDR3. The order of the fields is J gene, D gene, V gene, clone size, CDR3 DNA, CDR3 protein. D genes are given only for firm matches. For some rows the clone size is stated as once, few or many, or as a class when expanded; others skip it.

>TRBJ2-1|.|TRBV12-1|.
TGTGCCAGCAGCTTTTGGAGAGACCCGGGGAATGAGCAGTTCTTC
CASSFWRDPGNEQFF
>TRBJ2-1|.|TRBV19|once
TGTGCCAGTAGTGACTACCTACTAGGACGGGACTACAATGAGCAGTTCTTC
CASSDYLLGRDYNEQFF
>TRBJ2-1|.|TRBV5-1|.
TGCGCCAGCAGCTTGGCCTCGGGGGGCGCTGAGCAGTTCTTC
CASSLASGGAEQFF
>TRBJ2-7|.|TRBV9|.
TGTGCCAGCAGCAGGACCGGGACTTCCTCCTACGAGCAGTACTTC
CASSRTGTSSYEQYF
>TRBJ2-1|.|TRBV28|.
TGTGCCAGCAGCCCCCCCGTGGCCTTATACAATGAGCAGTTCTTC
CASSPPVALYNEQFF
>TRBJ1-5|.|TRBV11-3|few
TGTGCCAGCAGCCGAAACGGGGACAATCAGCCCCAGCATTTT
CASSRNGDNQPQHF
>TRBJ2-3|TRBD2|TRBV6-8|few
TGTGCCAGCCCTCGGCTAGCGGGGGATATCCCTAGCACAGATACGCAGTATTTT
CASPRLAGDIPSTDTQYF
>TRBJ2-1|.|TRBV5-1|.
TGCGCCAGCAGCTCAACAAACAGGGGAGGCTCCTACAATGAGCAGTTCTTC
CASSSTNRGGSYNEQFF
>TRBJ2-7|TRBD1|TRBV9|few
TGTGCCAGCAGCCCCAGGGACAGCTCCTACGAGCAGTACTTC
CASSPRDSSYEQYF
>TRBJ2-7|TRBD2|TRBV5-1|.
TGCGCCAGCAGCGGGGGACTAGCGGATTCCTACGAGCAGTACTTC
CASSGGLADSYEQYF
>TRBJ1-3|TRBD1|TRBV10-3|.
TGTGCCATCAGTGAGGGGCAGGGGGCAAACACCATATATTTT
CAISEGQGANTIYF
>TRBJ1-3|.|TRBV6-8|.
TGTGCCAGCAGTTACATGGGGGAGACTGGAAACACCATATATTTT
CASSYMGETGNTIYF
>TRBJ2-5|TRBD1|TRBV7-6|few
TGTGCCAGCAGCGAATCGCCGGGACAGCAAGAGACCCAGTACTTC
CASSESPGQQETQYF
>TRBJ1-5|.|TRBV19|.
TGTGCCAGTAGTATGGACGCGATCTCTGGTGGCAATCAGCCCCAGCATTTT
CASSMDAISGGNQPQHF
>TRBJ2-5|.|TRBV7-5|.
TGTGCCAGCAGCTTCGGGGACTACACACAAGAGACCCAGTACTTC
CASSFGDYTQETQYF
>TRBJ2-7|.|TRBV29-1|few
TGCAGCGTTGGAACAGCCCCGTTTGGCTACGAGCAGTACTTC
CSVGTAPFGYEQYF
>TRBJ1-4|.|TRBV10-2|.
TGCGCCAGCACCCAAGGCTTCCGGACCTTAGCGCGGGAAAAACTGTTTTTT
CASTQGFRTLAREKLFF
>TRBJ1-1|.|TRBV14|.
TGTGCCAGCAGCCCCGGACATGTGAACACTGAAGCTTTCTTT
CASSPGHVNTEAFF
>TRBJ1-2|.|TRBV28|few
TGTGCCAGCAGTTCGTCGGACAAAGTTCCTGGCTACACCTTC
CASSSSDKVPGYTF
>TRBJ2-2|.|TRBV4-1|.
TGCGCCAGTCAATACGAGTCGGGGCCCGGGGAGCTGTTTTTT
CASQYESGPGELFF
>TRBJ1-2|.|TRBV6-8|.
TGTGCCAGCAGTTACGAGGCTTTTGGCTACACCTTC
CASSYEAFGYTF
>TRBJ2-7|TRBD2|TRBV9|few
TGTGCCAGCAGCTTGGGGAGCGGGAGGACCTACGAGCAGTACTTC
CASSLGSGRTYEQYF
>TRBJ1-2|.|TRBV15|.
TGTGCCACCCGAGGCCAGGCCACTAACTATGGCTACACCTTC
CATRGQATNYGYTF
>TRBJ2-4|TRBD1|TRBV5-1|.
TGCGCCAGCAGCTTGGACGGGACAGGGAGGGCCAAAAACATTCAGTACTTC
CASSLDGTGRAKNIQYF
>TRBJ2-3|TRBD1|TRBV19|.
TGTGCCAGTAGTCTCGGACAGGGTGGCACAGATACGCAGTATTTT
CASSLGQGGTDTQYF
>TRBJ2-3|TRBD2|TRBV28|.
TGTGCCAGCAGTTTGAGCGGGGGGACCACAGATACGCAGTATTTT
CASSLSGGTTDTQYF
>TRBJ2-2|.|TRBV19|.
TGTGCCAGTAGTATAGCCCCCAGTCGAAACACCGGGGAGCTGTTTTTT
CASSIAPSRNTGELFF
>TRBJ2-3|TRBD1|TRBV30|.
TGTGCCTGGTTCCCTGAGGACAGGGGGCGTCCAGATACGCAGTATTTT
CAWFPEDRGRPDTQYF
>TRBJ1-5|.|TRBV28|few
TGTGCCAGCTCCGAGAATAGAGGGGATCAGCCCCAGCATTTT
CASSENRGDQPQHF
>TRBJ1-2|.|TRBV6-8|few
TGTGCCAGCAGGAGGGGGGAATTGGGCTACACCTTC
CASRRGELGYTF
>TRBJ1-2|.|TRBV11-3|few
TGTGCCAGCAGCCCGGGGGAGCCTGACTATGGCTACACCTTC
CASSPGEPDYGYTF
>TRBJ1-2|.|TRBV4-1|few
TGCGCCAGCAGCCAAAGGGTCAACAGCGATGGCTACACCTTC
CASSQRVNSDGYTF
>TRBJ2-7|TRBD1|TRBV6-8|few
TGTGCCAGCAGTTACTCGGACAGGGGGCCCTACGAGCAGTACTTC
CASSYSDRGPYEQYF
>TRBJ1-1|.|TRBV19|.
TGTGCCAGTAGTATAATGGGGGGAATGGGCACTGAAGCTTTCTTT
CASSIMGGMGTEAFF
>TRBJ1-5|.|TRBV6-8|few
TGTGCCAGCAGCCCCGGGACAAATAGCAATCAGCCCCAGCATTTT
CASSPGTNSNQPQHF
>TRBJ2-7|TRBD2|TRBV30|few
TGTGCCTGGAGCGAAGGGGGACTAGCGGGATCCGAGCAGTACTTC
CAWSEGGLAGSEQYF
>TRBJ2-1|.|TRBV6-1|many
TGTGCCAGCAGTGAAGATCGGCCTTGGGCGTTCTTC
CASSEDRPWAFF
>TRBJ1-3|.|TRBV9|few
TGTGCCAGCAGCGTTGGGACTCCCAGTTCTGGAAACACCATATATTTT
CASSVGTPSSGNTIYF
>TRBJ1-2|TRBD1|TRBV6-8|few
TGTGCCAGCAGTTTTTCATCCCCGGGACAGGGGAACTATGGCTACACCTTC
CASSFSSPGQGNYGYTF
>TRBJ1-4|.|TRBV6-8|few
TGTGCCAGCAGTTACTCCTTACAGGGTGTAAGAGAAAAACTGTTTTTT
CASSYSLQGVREKLFF
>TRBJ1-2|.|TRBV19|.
TGTGCCAGTAGCCGAAACCAGGACAGACGGGGAGGCTACACCTTC
CASSRNQDRRGGYTF
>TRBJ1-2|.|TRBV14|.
TGTGCCAGCAGCCAAAGTGGGCAGTTTAACTATGGCTACACCTTC
CASSQSGQFNYGYTF
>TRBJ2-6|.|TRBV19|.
TGTGCCACTACAGGGCTTGTTGCTGGGGCCAACGTCCTGACTTTC
CATTGLVAGANVLTF
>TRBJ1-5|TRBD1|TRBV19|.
TGTGCCAGTAGTACGCAGGGGGCGCCGGGTCAGCCCCAGCATTTT
CASSTQGAPGQPQHF
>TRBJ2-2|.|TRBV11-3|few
TGTGCCAGCAGCTTAGAGCAGGGCTCGAACACCGGGGAGCTGTTTTTT
CASSLEQGSNTGELFF
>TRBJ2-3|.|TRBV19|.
TGTGCCAGTAGTATAAACGTGCTAGCTTCGACTAGCACAGATACGCAGTATTTT
CASSINVLASTSTDTQYF
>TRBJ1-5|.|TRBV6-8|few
TGTGCCAGCAGCCCCCCCACGGGCGGCAATCAGCCCCAGCATTTT
CASSPPTGGNQPQHF
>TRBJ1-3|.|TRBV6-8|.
TGTGCCAGCAGCCCGCCAGGGATAAGCACCATATATTTT
CASSPPGISTIYF